The clone carrying this TCR beta chain was seen a few times. The antigen is unknown. CDR1 is KGHDR and CDR2 is SFDVKD in the germline V gene. The CDR3 consists of 14 residues. With V trimmed by 10 bases and J by 7 bases, 13 bases remained unmatched. An Oncomine TCR Beta short-read assay was used to sequence the DNA from cultured CD4+ T cells. TCRdb analysed the PCR reads with MiXCR anew, one entry per CDR3 protein. The table lists some 21,000 distinct CDR3 sequences, about 42% of them singletons. This sample was taken from a study of vaccination and CD4 T cells after COVID-19. Study-level background: Cellular stimulation was performed using overlapping spike peptides derived from SARS-CoV-2, HCoV-NL63, HCoV-OC43 and HCoV-229E.

Sample treatment: approximately 9-day PBMC culture with coronavirus spike peptide pools or control peptides (ViraFEST assay). Prior SARS-CoV-2 infection was excluded in healthy vaccine recipients by negative nucleocapsid antibodies before and after vaccination. The study's findings and limits: Convalescent patients' vaccine-specific clones were spike mono-reactive in 304 of 307 cases. Convalescent patients had a median roughly 85% of post-vaccine SARS-CoV-2-reactive clones that were detected only after vaccination, not before it.

This TCR came from a human donor who received a COVID-19 vaccine. The material was CD4+ T cells from blood, cultured in vitro, obtained before SARS-CoV-2 vaccination. The chain couples TRBV24-1 to TRBJ2-7, with 9 bases lining up with TRBD1. CDR3: CATSLPGQGEEQYF. CDR3 sequence (DNA): TGTGCCACGAGTTTACCGGGACAGGGTGAAGAGCAGTACTTC.